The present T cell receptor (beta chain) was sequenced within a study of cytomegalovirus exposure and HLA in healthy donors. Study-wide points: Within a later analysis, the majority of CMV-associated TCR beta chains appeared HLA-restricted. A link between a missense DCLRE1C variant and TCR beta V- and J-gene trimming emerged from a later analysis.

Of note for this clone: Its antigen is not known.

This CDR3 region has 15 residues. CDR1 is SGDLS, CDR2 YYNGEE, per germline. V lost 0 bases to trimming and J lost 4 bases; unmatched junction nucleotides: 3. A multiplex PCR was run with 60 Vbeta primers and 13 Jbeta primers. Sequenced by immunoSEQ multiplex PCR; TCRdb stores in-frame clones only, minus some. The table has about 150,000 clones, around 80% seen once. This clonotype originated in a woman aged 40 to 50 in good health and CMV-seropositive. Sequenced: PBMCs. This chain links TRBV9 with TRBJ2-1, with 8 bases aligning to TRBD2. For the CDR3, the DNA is TGTGCCAGCAGCGTAGGAGCGGGAGCTTACAATGAGCAGTTCTTC. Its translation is CASSVGAGAYNEQFF.